This T cell receptor (beta chain) appears in the sequencing data of a study of shared clonotypes between healthy human individuals. Study at large: Per donor, three plates held CD4 naive cells, three held CD4 memory, two held CD8 naive and one held CD8 memory.

All the donors were Caucasian adults who lived in Nashville, Tennessee. Libraries were prepared by immunoSEQ multiplex PCR; TCRdb keeps only in-frame clonotypes and omits some of them. Found here are 650,000 to 800,000 clones, approximately 72% of them singletons; the top ten hold roughly 1.8%. Study findings and constraints: The rarefaction results pointed to incomplete sorted-subset sequencing despite large depth.

About this clone itself: Its antigen remains unidentified.

The CDR3 contains 16 residues. Sequenced: memory CD4+ T cells sorted from blood. The subset was: CD45RA-negative fraction. This chain connects TRBV21-1 to TRBJ2-7; no DNA check was done on the table's D call, TRBD1. TRBV21-1 corresponds to a pseudogene. This receptor was taken from a woman younger than 45 in good health. The CDR3 DNA reads TGTGCCAGCAGCAAAGAAGGAGGCAGGGGTCTGTACGAGCAGTACTTC. This gives the protein CASSKEGGRGLYEQYF.